This T cell receptor beta chain was sequenced during a study of blood T cell repertoires in COVID-19. Study in general: Italy, Spain and the United States were the sources of the convalescent and acute COVID-19 samples. Sources were T cells, B-cell-depleted T cells, or PBMCs; the material itself was cDNA or gDNA.

TCRdb's copy holds only in-frame clones and misses some; the assay was immunoSEQ multiplex PCR. In the table there are under 300,000 clones, about 87% of which are singletons. The receptor was derived from a woman in her 50s who had recovered from COVID-19. Sample: PBMCs or T cells enriched from blood (not recorded which).

CDR3 nucleotides: TGTGCCAGTACCTCCACGAACATGCGGAATTCACCCCTCCACTTT. Encoded protein: CASTSTNMRNSPLHF. The chain employs TRBV19 and TRBJ1-6; D gene uncertain. CDR1 is LNHDA, CDR2 SQIVND, per germline (reference sequence). CDR3 length equals 15 residues. The V end lost 7 bases, the J end lost 7 bases, and 17 bases lay between the germline ends. The whole variable domain, remainder taken from reference TRBV19 and TRBJ1-6, is DGGITQSPKYLFRKEGQNVTLSCEQNLNHDAMYWYRQDPGQGLRLIYYSQIVNDFQKGDIAEGYSVSREKKESFPLTVTSAQKNPTAFYLCASTSTNMRNSPLHFGNGTRLTVT.